This note documents a single T cell receptor (beta chain) sequence. This entry comes from a study of blood T cell repertoires in COVID-19. Across the study: From the United States, Italy and Spain came samples of acute and convalescent COVID-19. Sample material is recorded as cDNA or gDNA derived from T cells, B-cell-depleted T cells, or PBMCs.

In the original processing: Amplified reference gene primers provided the basis for estimating nucleated cell counts. Method: immunoSEQ multiplex PCR; TCRdb's copy keeps in-frame clones and lacks some. Clone size and V and J calls were adopted from that table, with D and trimming inferred from the DNA. The data show more than 85,000 clones, with 70% to 85% seen just once and around 12% held by the top ten. CDR1 is MNHEY and CDR2 is SVGAGI in the germline V gene. CDR3 size: 13 residues. V shed 6 bases, J shed 8 bases, and the junction held 5 bases outside the gene matches. The chain is built from TRBV6-5 and TRBJ2-1; 9 bases fit TRBD1. The TCR sequence derives from a human donor in a cohort sampled during active COVID-19. Source material: peripheral blood. In DNA, the CDR3 is TGTGCCAGCAGCTACAGGACAGGGGATGAGCAGTTCTTC. As protein: CASSYRTGDEQFF.